This T cell receptor beta chain originates from a study of T-cell memory formation after mild COVID-19. The CDR3 length is 16 residues. Germline V gene sequence: CDR1 LGHNA, CDR2 YSLEER. Trimming took 0 bases from V and 4 from J; bases not matched to a gene: 5. This clonotype was recorded a few times. Using its own MiXCR run on the 5' RACE reads, TCRdb lists one record per CDR3 protein. This sample carries about 470,000 distinct CDR3 sequences, 20% to 25% of them seen once, and the ten largest clones take around 13%. The sequence came from an adult woman who had mild COVID-19 (a few samples of this study predate the infection). Cell type and time point are not known. This sequence joins TRBV4-3 and TRBJ2-5, with TRBD2 matching 10 bases. The material sequenced was PBMCs or a T cell subset sorted from them (not recorded which). The CDR3 nucleotides are TGCGCCAGCAGCCAAGAAGCACTAGCGGGAAGAGAGACCCAGTACTTC. Translated: CASSQEALAGRETQYF.